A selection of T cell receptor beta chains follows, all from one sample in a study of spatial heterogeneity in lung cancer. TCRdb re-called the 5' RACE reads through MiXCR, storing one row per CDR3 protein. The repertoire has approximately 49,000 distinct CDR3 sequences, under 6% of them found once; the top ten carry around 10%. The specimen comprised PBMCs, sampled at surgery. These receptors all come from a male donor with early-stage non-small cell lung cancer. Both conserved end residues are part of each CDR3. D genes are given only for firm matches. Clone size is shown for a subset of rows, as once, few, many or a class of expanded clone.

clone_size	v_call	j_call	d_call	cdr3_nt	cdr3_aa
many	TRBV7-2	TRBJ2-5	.	TGTGCCAGCAGCCCCCGGACTCGACAAGAGACCCAGTACTTC	CASSPRTRQETQYF
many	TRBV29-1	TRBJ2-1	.	TGCAGCGCTGGGGGCTCCTACAATGAGCAGTTCTTC	CSAGGSYNEQFF
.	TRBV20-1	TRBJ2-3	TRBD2	TGCAGTGCTAGCCTCGCGGGAGGCCCAGATACGCAGTATTTT	CSASLAGGPDTQYF
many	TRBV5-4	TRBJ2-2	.	TGTGCCAGCAGCTTGGTAGCAGGCTCGGTCACCGGGGAGCTGTTTTTT	CASSLVAGSVTGELFF
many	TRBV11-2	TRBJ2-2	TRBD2	TGTGCCAGCAGCCCCCTGGGGGGGAGATATATACCCGGGGAGCTGTTTTTT	CASSPLGGRYIPGELFF
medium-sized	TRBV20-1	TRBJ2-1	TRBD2	TGCAGTGCTCGTTTGCGGCCACCCGTGACTAGCGGGAGCGTTAATGAGCAGTTCTTC	CSARLRPPVTSGSVNEQFF
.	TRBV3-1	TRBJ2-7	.	TGTGCCAGCAGCCCCTTGGGGAGGGGGAACTACGAGCAGTACTTC	CASSPLGRGNYEQYF
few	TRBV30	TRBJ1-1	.	TGTGCCTGGAGTGGACAGGCTAACACTGAAGCTTTCTTT	CAWSGQANTEAFF
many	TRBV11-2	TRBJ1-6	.	TGTGCCAGCAGCCCCGGGACCGCGGCGGGGACACCCCTCCACTTT	CASSPGTAAGTPLHF
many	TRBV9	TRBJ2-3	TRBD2	TGTGCCAGCAGCACATTGGGACTAGCGGGAGAGGATACGCAGTATTTT	CASSTLGLAGEDTQYF
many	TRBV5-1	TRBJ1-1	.	TGCGCCAGCAGCTTGGCCTTAGTCGCTGAAGCTTTCTTT	CASSLALVAEAFF
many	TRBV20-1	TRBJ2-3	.	TGCAGTGCTAGAGATCGGGCCCGAGGAGATACGCAGTATTTT	CSARDRARGDTQYF
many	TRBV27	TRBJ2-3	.	TGTGCCAGCCGATGGGCGGGTACGCAGTATTTT	CASRWAGTQYF
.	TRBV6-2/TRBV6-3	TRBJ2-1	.	TGTGCCAGCAGTTACGGACAAGCGCAGTTCTTC	CASSYGQAQFF
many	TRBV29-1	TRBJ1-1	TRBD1	TGCAGCGTTGAATTGACAGGGGTGAACACTGAAGCTTTCTTT	CSVELTGVNTEAFF
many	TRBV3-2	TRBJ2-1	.	TGTGCCAGCAGCCAAGATGGCAGAAACAATGAGCAGTTCTTC	CASSQDGRNNEQFF
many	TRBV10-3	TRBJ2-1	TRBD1	TGTGCCATCAGTGCCCCGGGACAGGGTTCCCGGGAGCAGTTCTTC	CAISAPGQGSREQFF
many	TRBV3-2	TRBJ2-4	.	TGTGCCAGCAGCCAAGAAACCGGTATAGCCAAAAACATTCAGTACTTC	CASSQETGIAKNIQYF
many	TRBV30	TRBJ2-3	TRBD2	TGTGCCTGGAGTGTACTCGGGAGGGCAGATACGCAGTATTTT	CAWSVLGRADTQYF
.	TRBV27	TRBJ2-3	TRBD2	TGTGCCAGCAGTATACTAGCGGGCGACACAGATACGCAGTATTTT	CASSILAGDTDTQYF
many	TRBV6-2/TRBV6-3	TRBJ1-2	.	TGTGCTTCAGGAACAGGAGTCTATGGCTACACCTTC	CASGTGVYGYTF
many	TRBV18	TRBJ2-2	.	TGTGCCAGCTCCCGGACAGAGCGAACCGGGGAGCTGTTTTTT	CASSRTERTGELFF
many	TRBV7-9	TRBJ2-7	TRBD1	TGTGCCAGCAGCTTAGCGGAGATAGGGGGCTATTCCTACGAGCAGTACTTC	CASSLAEIGGYSYEQYF
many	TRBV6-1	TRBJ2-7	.	TGTGCCAGCCAAAGGGGTTCCTACGAGCAGTACTTC	CASQRGSYEQYF
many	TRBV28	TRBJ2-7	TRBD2	TGTGCCAGCAAGGGTTTTTCTAGCGGGACTAAGCAGTACTTC	CASKGFSSGTKQYF
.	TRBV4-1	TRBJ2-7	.	TGCGCCAGCAGCCATTTAGGAAGGCTCGACGAGCAGTACTTC	CASSHLGRLDEQYF
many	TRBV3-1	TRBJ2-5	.	TGTGCCAGCAGCCACCAGGGGGGGGAAGAGACCCAGTACTTC	CASSHQGGEETQYF
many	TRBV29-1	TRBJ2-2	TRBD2	TGCAGCGTTGTTCGTAGCGGGTCCGGGGAGCTGTTTTTT	CSVVRSGSGELFF
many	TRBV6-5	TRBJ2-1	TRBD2	TGTGCCAGCAGTCAAAGTAGCGGGAGCGATGAGCAGTTCTTC	CASSQSSGSDEQFF
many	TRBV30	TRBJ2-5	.	TGTGCCTGGAGTGTTGCGGCGGGTCCCCAAGAGACCCAGTACTTC	CAWSVAAGPQETQYF
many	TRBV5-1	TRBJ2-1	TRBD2	TGCGCCAGCAGCTTAAATCACGGGGGAGGGAGCAATGAGCAGTTCTTC	CASSLNHGGGSNEQFF
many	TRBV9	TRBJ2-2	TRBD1	TGTGCCAGCAGCGTGAAACAGGGGCAGACCGGGGAGCTGTTTTTT	CASSVKQGQTGELFF
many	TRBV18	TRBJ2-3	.	TGTGCCAGCTCACCGGACTCATCGGACACAGATACGCAGTATTTT	CASSPDSSDTDTQYF
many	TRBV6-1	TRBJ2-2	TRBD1	TGTGCCAGCATCGGACAGGTTACGACCGGGGAGCTGTTTTTT	CASIGQVTTGELFF
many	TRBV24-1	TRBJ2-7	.	TGTGCCACCAGTGACCCGAGGACAGCCCCTTACGAGCAGTACTTC	CATSDPRTAPYEQYF
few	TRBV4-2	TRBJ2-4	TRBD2	TGTGCCAGCAGCCAAGAGATAGCGGGTTTGGCCAAAAACATTCAGTACTTC	CASSQEIAGLAKNIQYF
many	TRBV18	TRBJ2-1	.	TGTGCCAGCTCACCGTCCTCAGGCTACAATGAGCAGTTCTTC	CASSPSSGYNEQFF
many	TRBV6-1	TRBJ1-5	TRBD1	TGTGCCAGCAGTGAAGTTCTGGGAGGGGGCGCGAATCAGCCCCAGCATTTT	CASSEVLGGGANQPQHF
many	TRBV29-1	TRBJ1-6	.	TGCAGCGTTTTAGAAGGCTATAATTCACCCCTCCACTTT	CSVLEGYNSPLHF
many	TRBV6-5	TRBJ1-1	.	TGTGCCAGCAGTTACTCCCCAGCTAACACTGAAGCTTTCTTT	CASSYSPANTEAFF
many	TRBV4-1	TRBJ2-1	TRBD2	TGCGCCAGCAGCCAAGTAATAGCGGGAGTAGGGGGCAGTGAGCAGTTCTTC	CASSQVIAGVGGSEQFF
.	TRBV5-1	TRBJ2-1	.	TGCGCCAGCAGCGCGTTAAGCTCCTACAATGAGCAGTTCTTC	CASSALSSYNEQFF
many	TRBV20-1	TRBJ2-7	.	TGCAGTGCTAGAGATTACAGACTTTCCTACGAGCAGTACTTC	CSARDYRLSYEQYF
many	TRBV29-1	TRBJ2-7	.	TGCAGCGTTGAAGACTCCTACGAGCAGTACTTC	CSVEDSYEQYF
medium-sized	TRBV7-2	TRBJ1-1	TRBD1	TGTGCCAGCAGCTTAACGACAGGGATGAACACTGAAGCTTTCTTT	CASSLTTGMNTEAFF
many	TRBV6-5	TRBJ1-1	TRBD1	TGTGCCAGCAGTTCACTAAGGGGGCGTTGGACTGAAGCTTTCTTT	CASSSLRGRWTEAFF
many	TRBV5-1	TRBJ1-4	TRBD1	TGCGCCAGCAGCTTTGGGACAGGGGAAGAAAAACTGTTTTTT	CASSFGTGEEKLFF
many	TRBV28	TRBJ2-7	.	TGTGCCAGCACCCCGTCAGGGGTTTCCTACGAGCAGTACTTC	CASTPSGVSYEQYF
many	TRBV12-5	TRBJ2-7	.	TGTGCTAGTGGTCCCCGAGCCTCCTACGAGCAGTACTTC	CASGPRASYEQYF
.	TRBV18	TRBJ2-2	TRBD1	TGTGCCAGCTCACCTGGGACAGCGACCGGGGAGCTGTTTTTT	CASSPGTATGELFF
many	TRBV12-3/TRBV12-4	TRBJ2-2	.	TGTGCCAGCGGACAGAGGGACACCGGGGAGCTGTTTTTT	CASGQRDTGELFF
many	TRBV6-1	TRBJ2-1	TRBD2	TGTGCCAGCGTCCGCCTAGCGGGGGACAATGAGCAGTTCTTC	CASVRLAGDNEQFF
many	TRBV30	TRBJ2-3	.	TGTGCCTGGAGTTTAGGAAGGGGCACAGATACGCAGTATTTT	CAWSLGRGTDTQYF
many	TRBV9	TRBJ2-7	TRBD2	TGTGCCAGCAGCCTCGGACTAGCGGGAGGCCTCTACGAGCAGTACTTC	CASSLGLAGGLYEQYF
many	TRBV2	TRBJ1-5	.	TGTGCCAGCAGTTCCAGGAGAAATCAGCCCCAGCATTTT	CASSSRRNQPQHF
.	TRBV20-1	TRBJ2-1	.	TGCAGTGCTCCTGGACCGCTCAGGGGAGGATACTATGAGCAGTTCTTC	CSAPGPLRGGYYEQFF